This T cell receptor beta chain was profiled in a study of shared clonotypes between healthy human individuals. CD45RO negativity and positive selection for CCR7 defined naive CD8 cells, a population that excluded terminally differentiated effector memory CD45RA+ cells. The CDR3 is 11 amino acids. Trimming shortened V by 1 base and J by 9 bases, and 7 bases separated the two germline ends. The germline V gene has CDR1 SQVTM and CDR2 ANQGSEA. In regard to this clone: This sample also contains other DNA sequences that code for the same CDR3.

Repertoires were generated with immunoSEQ multiplex PCR, while TCRdb's copy carries only in-frame clones and drops some. The sample lists about 2.1 million clones, 93% occurring once. J is TRBJ2-1 and V is TRBV29-1; D not certain. Sequencing input: naive CD8+ T cells from PBMCs. The origin of this receptor is a man between 18 and 35 years old in good health. Some clones in this sample may be carry-over from other donors' samples. The CDR3 reads CSVEVFREQFF. The CDR3 nucleotides are TGCAGCGTTGAAGTCTTCCGTGAGCAGTTCTTC.